A selection of T cell receptor beta chains follows, all from one sample in a study of blood T cell repertoires in COVID-19. This table comes from immunoSEQ multiplex PCR, and its TCRdb copy is limited to in-frame clones, with some not included. The sample has around 190,000 clones; around three quarters are singletons. Sequencing was carried out using peripheral blood. These receptors originate from a man between 70 and 80 years old with active or convalescent COVID-19. The CDR3 runs from the conserved cysteine through the conserved F or W. A D gene is named only where the DNA matches it firmly. Some rows have no size entry. The others give once, few or many, or a class for an expanded clone.

>many|TRBD1|TRBV7-7|TRBJ2-5
CASRPGQGTASETQYF
TGTGCCAGCAGGCCCGGACAGGGAACCGCCTCGGAGACCCAGTACTTC
>.|.|TRBV5-1|TRBJ1-3
CASSLAGLGNTIYF
TGCGCCAGCAGTCTGGCAGGCCTCGGAAACACCATATATTTT
>once|TRBD1|TRBV6-1|TRBJ1-5
CASGQGDGNQPQHF
TGTGCCAGCGGACAGGGGGATGGCAATCAGCCCCAGCATTTT
>.|TRBD1|TRBV5-1|TRBJ1-6
CASSTIPGQTNSPLHF
TGCGCCAGCAGCACTATACCGGGACAGACTAATTCACCCCTCCACTTT
>.|.|TRBV3-1/TRBV3-2|TRBJ1-2
CASSPAAISGYGYTF
TGTGCCAGCAGCCCAGCCGCCATTTCGGGCTATGGCTACACCTTC
>.|TRBD1|TRBV2|TRBJ1-2
CASSTNRDRGILNYGYTF
TGTGCCAGCAGCACCAACCGGGACAGGGGAATCCTCAACTATGGCTACACCTTC
>.|TRBD2|TRBV18|TRBJ2-1
CASSAPGLGLNEQFF
TGTGCCAGCTCAGCTCCGGGACTAGGGCTCAATGAGCAGTTCTTC
>.|.|TRBV5-4|TRBJ2-3
CASSRERFPTDTQYF
TGTGCCAGCAGCCGAGAGCGGTTCCCTACAGATACGCAGTATTTT
>.|TRBD2|TRBV11-3|TRBJ2-7
CASSWSGEAYEQYF
TGTGCCAGCAGCTGGAGCGGGGAAGCCTACGAGCAGTACTTC
>few|TRBD1|TRBV11-3|TRBJ1-1
CASLTGVTNTEAFF
TGTGCCAGCCTGACAGGGGTCACGAACACTGAAGCTTTCTTT
>.|TRBD1|TRBV27|TRBJ1-2
CASSPRGQGEIGYTF
TGTGCCAGCAGTCCCCGTGGACAGGGGGAGATTGGCTACACCTTC
>.|TRBD2|TRBV20-1|TRBJ2-5
CSASTSGSWEETQYF
TGCAGTGCTAGTACTAGCGGGAGTTGGGAAGAGACCCAGTACTTC
>.|.|TRBV12-3/TRBV12-4|TRBJ1-6
CASSFSGSPLHF
TGTGCCAGCAGTTTTAGTGGTTCACCCCTCCACTTT
>.|.|TRBV5-6|TRBJ1-5
CASSLRGSYSNQPQHF
TGTGCCAGCAGCTTGAGGGGCAGTTATAGCAATCAGCCCCAGCATTTT
>.|.|TRBV7-9|TRBJ1-4
CASSAQATNEKLFF
TGTGCCAGCAGCGCACAGGCAACTAATGAAAAACTGTTTTTT
>few|.|TRBV5-1|TRBJ1-2
CASSLGRTNDGYTF
TGCGCCAGCAGCTTGGGGCGGACTAATGATGGCTACACCTTC
>.|.|TRBV7-2|TRBJ2-3
CASSSATGGVSTDTQYF
TGTGCCAGCAGCTCCGCTACAGGGGGGGTCAGCACAGATACGCAGTATTTT
>.|TRBD1|TRBV12-3/TRBV12-4|TRBJ1-1
CASSLGGGTGLFF
TGTGCCAGCAGTTTAGGGGGGGGGACAGGGTTATTCTTT
>.|.|TRBV6-6|TRBJ2-5
CASSYSYSPETQYF
TGTGCCAGCAGTTACTCCTACTCACCAGAGACCCAGTACTTC
>.|.|TRBV18|TRBJ1-2
CASSPTGGHYGYTF
TGTGCCAGCTCACCCACGGGGGGCCACTATGGCTACACCTTC
>.|TRBD2|TRBV27|TRBJ2-3
CVATSGRGSADTQYF
TGTGTGGCGACTAGCGGGAGAGGAAGCGCAGATACGCAGTATTTT
>.|TRBD1|TRBV5-1|TRBJ1-2
CASSVTGPYGYTF
TGCGCCAGCAGCGTGACAGGGCCCTATGGCTACACCTTC
>.|.|TRBV7-2|TRBJ2-7
CASSPRTYTYEQYF
TGTGCCAGCAGCCCTAGGACTTATACCTACGAGCAGTACTTC
>.|TRBD2|TRBV2|TRBJ2-3
CASSWTSGGTDTQYF
TGTGCCAGCAGTTGGACTAGCGGGGGCACAGATACGCAGTATTTT
>.|.|TRBV30|TRBJ2-7
CAWRHGGASYEQYF
TGTGCCTGGAGGCACGGCGGGGCCTCCTACGAGCAGTACTTC
>.|.|TRBV5-1|TRBJ1-2
CASSLGTPDSYGYTF
TGCGCCAGCAGTCTCGGGACACCCGACAGTTATGGCTACACCTTC
>.|TRBD1|TRBV27|TRBJ1-5
CASSSRDRGSFQPQHF
TGTGCCAGCAGTTCCCGGGACAGGGGAAGTTTTCAGCCCCAGCATTTT
>many|.|TRBV11-2|TRBJ1-2
CASSLERGSHRRAF
TGTGCCAGCAGCTTAGAACGGGGGAGCCATAGGCGGGCGTTC
>.|TRBD1|TRBV2|TRBJ2-1
CASKDRGNEQFF
TGTGCCTCCAAGGACAGGGGGAATGAGCAGTTCTTC
>few|.|TRBV5-4|TRBJ2-3
CASRSREGADTQYF
TGTGCCAGCAGGTCCAGGGAAGGGGCAGATACGCAGTATTTT
>few|.|TRBV18|TRBJ2-5
CASSPRDAGETQYF
TGTGCCAGCTCACCGCGGGACGCAGGGGAGACCCAGTACTTC
>.|TRBD1|TRBV30|TRBJ1-5
CAWSVALRGSSNQPQHF
TGTGCCTGGAGTGTGGCCCTCAGGGGGAGTAGCAATCAGCCCCAGCATTTT
>once|TRBD1|TRBV10-3|TRBJ1-4
CAISDEGGASVEKLFF
TGTGCCATCAGTGATGAAGGGGGCGCATCGGTTGAAAAACTGTTTTTT
>.|.|TRBV12-3/TRBV12-4|TRBJ1-2
CASSFGGVGGYTF
TGTGCCAGCAGTTTTGGGGGGGTAGGTGGCTACACCTTC
>few|TRBD2|TRBV6-2/TRBV6-3|TRBJ2-7
CASSVGTSGSYEQYF
TGTGCCAGCAGTGTGGGGACTAGCGGATCCTACGAGCAGTACTTC
>once|.|TRBV7-2|TRBJ2-5
CASRALGETQYF
TGTGCCAGCAGAGCCCTAGGAGAGACCCAGTACTTC
>.|TRBD1|TRBV29-1|TRBJ1-1
CSVKGTGYTEAFF
TGCAGCGTTAAGGGGACAGGGTACACTGAAGCTTTCTTT
>.|.|TRBV6-4|TRBJ1-2
CASRQQLSGNYGYTF
TGTGCCAGCAGACAACAGCTGAGCGGGAACTATGGCTACACCTTC
>.|.|TRBV28|TRBJ1-3
CASSFSSNTIYF
TGTGCCAGCAGTTTTTCTTCAAACACCATATATTTT
>many|TRBD1|TRBV18|TRBJ2-2
CASSIQGANAGELFF
TGTGCCAGCTCAATCCAGGGGGCGAATGCCGGGGAGCTGTTTTTT
>.|TRBD2|TRBV11-2|TRBJ2-7
CASSLLEAGGYEQYF
TGTGCCAGCAGCTTACTCGAAGCGGGAGGCTACGAGCAGTACTTC
>.|.|TRBV7-9|TRBJ2-7
CASSRLVGLWSSYEQYF
TGTGCCAGCAGCCGACTAGTAGGTCTGTGGAGCTCCTACGAGCAGTACTTC
>.|.|TRBV6-5|TRBJ1-2
CASSYGADYGYTF
TGTGCCAGCAGTTACGGGGCGGACTATGGCTACACCTTC
>.|TRBD2|TRBV11-2|TRBJ2-1
CASSLWSSSGLNEQFF
TGTGCCAGCAGCTTGTGGTCGTCTAGCGGGCTCAATGAGCAGTTCTTC
>.|.|TRBV7-9|TRBJ2-3
CASSPGDSSTDTQYF
TGTGCCAGCAGCCCGGGGGACAGTAGCACAGATACGCAGTATTTT
>.|.|TRBV2|TRBJ1-1
CASSVGLMNTEAFF
TGTGCCAGCAGTGTGGGGCTGATGAACACTGAAGCTTTCTTT
>few|TRBD2|TRBV5-4|TRBJ2-7
CASSSGGAGSYEQYF
TGTGCCAGCAGCAGCGGGGGGGCCGGGTCCTACGAGCAGTACTTC
>.|.|TRBV6-5|TRBJ1-5
CASSYSQGTDQPQHF
TGTGCCAGCAGTTACTCCCAGGGAACCGATCAGCCCCAGCATTTT
>.|.|TRBV12-5|TRBJ2-5
CASGPSGQETQYF
TGTGCTAGTGGTCCCTCGGGGCAAGAGACCCAGTACTTC
>.|.|TRBV29-1|TRBJ1-1
CSVTNTEAFF
TGCAGCGTCACAAACACTGAAGCTTTCTTT
>.|TRBD1|TRBV6-2/TRBV6-3|TRBJ1-1
CASSSDRGRKENTEAFF
TGTGCCAGCAGTTCCGACAGGGGGCGAAAAGAGAACACTGAAGCTTTCTTT
>.|.|TRBV27|TRBJ2-7
CASSIKTGYEQYF
TGTGCCAGCAGTATAAAGACGGGGTACGAGCAGTACTTC
>.|.|TRBV4-1|TRBJ1-5
CASSQDLMGSQPQHF
TGCGCCAGCAGCCAAGATCTCATGGGGAGTCAGCCCCAGCATTTT
>once|.|TRBV29-1|TRBJ1-1
CSVARTENTEAFF
TGCAGCGTTGCTAGGACAGAGAACACTGAAGCTTTCTTT